These 22 T cell receptor beta chains share one sample of origin, sequenced in a study of human T cells and chemical hapten exposure. TCRdb ran MiXCR on the RACE reads and lists one entry per CDR3 protein. The sample has roughly 89,000 distinct CDR3 sequences; 11% are singletons. Time point reported: patch test 3, about 24 weeks after DPC sensitization. Indicated treatment: therapeutic diphenylcyclopropenone sensitization with weekly scalp DPC. The sequences come from whole blood, collected in connection with sensitization to the hapten diphenylcyclopropenone (DPC). The origin of the receptors is a woman in her twenties or thirties with alopecia areata. Some clones in this sample may be carry-over from other donors' samples.

This clonotype was counted between two and nine times. V is TRBV19 and J is TRBJ2-7, with a weak D call TRBD2 (5 bases). The CDR3 sequence is 13 residues long. Trimming took 3 bases from V and 0 from J, leaving 6 bases between them. CDR1 and CDR2 from the germline V gene are LNHDA and SQIVND (reference sequence). CDR3 coding DNA: TGTGCCAGTAGTATTAGCGACTCCTACGAGCAGTACTTC. Residues: CASSISDSYEQYF.

The table lists this clonotype with many counts. V gene TRBV12-3 or TRBV12-4 combines with J gene TRBJ2-6; perhaps TRBD2 as D (6 bases). The CDR3 has 16 amino acids. Trimming shortened V by 4 bases and J by 1 base, and 11 bases separated the two germline ends. In DNA form, the CDR3 reads TGTGCCAGCAGTTCCCCGGAGGGGTCTGGGGCCAACGTCCTGACTTTC. It encodes CASSSPEGSGANVLTF.

J is TRBJ1-3 and V is TRBV29-1; D possibly corresponds to TRBD1 (6 bases). CDR3 length: 17 amino acids. V was pared by 7 bases and J by 0 bases, with 22 bases between. Germline V CDR1 and CDR2: SQVTM, ANQGSEA. The CDR3 coding sequence is TGCAGCGAAAGACGGGACAAAGATCTGAGCTCTGGAAACACCATATATTTT. Its translation: CSERRDKDLSSGNTIYF.

This clonotype occurred many times. The chain carries TRBV20-1 and TRBJ2-7, with TRBD2 identical over 12 bases. The V and J ends lost 1 base and 4 bases, in that order; junction bases with no gene match: 2. This CDR3 comprises 14 residues. The germline V gene has CDR1 DFQATT and CDR2 SNEGSKA (reference sequence). In DNA, the CDR3 is TGCAGTGCTAGAGTGACTAGCGGGGGATACGAGCAGTACGTC. Translation: CSARVTSGGYEQYV.

There are many counts of this clonotype. This chain joins TRBV6-6 and TRBJ1-1; TRBD1 might be the D (5 bases). Germline V lookup: CDR1 MNHNY, CDR2 SVGAGI (reference sequence). V lost 5 bases, J lost 2 bases, and 12 bases lay in between. CDR3 length equals 14 residues. The CDR3: CASSPTAVNTEAFF. In nucleotides, the CDR3 is TGTGCCAGCAGTCCGACAGCTGTAAACACTGAAGCTTTCTTT.

This clonotype was seen ten or more times. This chain links TRBV28 with TRBJ2-1, with 8 positions matching TRBD2. The CDR3 runs 14 residues. The V segment lost 6 bases and the J segment 9 bases; nucleotides outside the gene matches: 10. In germline, CDR1 is MDHEN, CDR2 SYDVKM. The CDR3 spells CASRLAGMLSEQFF. In DNA, the CDR3 is TGTGCCAGCAGATTAGCGGGAATGCTTAGTGAGCAGTTCTTC. The full variable domain, its missing parts supplied by reference TRBV28 and TRBJ2-1, is DVKVTQSSRYLVKRTGEKVFLECVQDMDHENMFWYRQDPGLGLRLIYFSYDVKMKEKGDIPEGYSVSREKKERFSLILESASTNQTSMYLCASRLAGMLSEQFFGPGTRLTVL.

This clonotype occurred a few times. One end of the junction fails to match germline, which may point to a read error. V usage is TRBV2 and J usage is TRBJ2-5; D gene ambiguous. CDR3 length equals 12 residues. Germline-derived CDR1 and CDR2 are SNHLY and FYNNEI. For the CDR3, the DNA is TGTGCCAGCAGCGACGGTCAAGGGACCCAGTACTTC. It translates to CASSDGQGTQYF.

The genes are TRBV5-7 and TRBJ2-7; D is unclear. TRBV5-7 is an ORF for which the function is uncertain. The CDR3 runs 16 residues. The germline V and J ends were trimmed by 0 bases and 0 bases, with 13 bases remaining between them. CDR3 residues: CASSLDGGSTSYEQYF. The CDR3 bases are TGTGCCAGCAGCTTGGATGGCGGATCCACCTCCTACGAGCAGTACTTC.

The chain couples TRBV29-1 to TRBJ1-4; D uncertain. The CDR3 extends over 12 amino acids. Germline V gene lookup returns CDR1 SQVTM and CDR2 ANQGSEA. V was trimmed by 4 bases and J by 7 bases, leaving 10 bases between them. The CDR3 DNA reads as TGCAGCGTTGGATTGGACTCTGAAAAACTGTTTTTT. Protein sequence: CSVGLDSEKLFF.

Ten or more counts support this clonotype. This chain joins TRBV20-1 and TRBJ2-3; D perhaps matches TRBD1 (6 bases). The CDR3 totals 16 residues. V shed 0 bases and J shed 4 bases, with 17 bases lying between them. CDR1 and CDR2 (germline): DFQATT, SNEGSKA (reference sequence). DNA of the CDR3: TGCAGTGCTAGAGATTGGGAACAGGGCGATGCAGATACGCAGTATTTT. Encoded protein: CSARDWEQGDADTQYF.

The chain links TRBV11-2 to TRBJ2-7; 10 positions match TRBD1. CDR1 and CDR2 (germline): SGHAT, FQNNGV. V gave up 0 bases and J gave up 4 bases; unmatched junction bases: 3. This CDR3 spans 15 amino acids. The chain's CDR3 is CASSLEGTGVYEQYV. The CDR3 nucleotides read TGTGCCAGCAGCTTAGAAGGGACAGGGGTTTACGAGCAGTACGTC.

This clonotype was detected only a few times. The rearrangement joins TRBV4-1 to TRBJ2-3; 8 bases are a match to TRBD2. Germline CDR1 is MGHRA and CDR2 is YSYEKL. V lost 4 bases and J lost 5; bases outside the gene matches: 11. The CDR3 covers 16 residues. The CDR3 is CASSPRAAGGRDTQYF. Here the CDR3 DNA reads TGCGCCAGCAGCCCCAGGGCGGCGGGGGGCAGAGATACGCAGTATTTT.

This clonotype was seen ten or more times. J is TRBJ2-7 and V is TRBV21-1. TRBV21-1 is recorded as a pseudogene. CDR3 size: 15 residues. CDR3 sequence reads: CASSKAGGFSYEQYV. The CDR3 DNA sequence: TGTGCCAGCAGCAAAGCCGGCGGTTTCAGCTACGAGCAGTACGTC.

The chain recombines TRBV28 with TRBJ2-1, with TRBD1 matching over 7 bases. CDR1 MDHEN and CDR2 SYDVKM come from the germline V gene. V trimming: 7 bases; J trimming: 13 bases; junction bases outside the gene matches: 7. The CDR3 is made up of 11 amino acids. In DNA form, the CDR3 reads TGTGCCAGCACCCTACAGGGGTCCCAGTTCTTC. Translating gives CASTLQGSQFF.

There are many counts of this clonotype. The chain combines TRBV18 with TRBJ1-2, with TRBD1 identical over 9 bases. Trimming at V came to 1 base and at J to 8 bases, leaving 11 bases not matched to a gene. This CDR3 has 16 amino acids. Per germline, CDR1 KGHSH and CDR2 LQKENI. The DNA for the CDR3 is TGTGCCAGCTCACCACAGTTTCTACAGGGGGCCGACGGCTACACCTTC. The encoded protein is CASSPQFLQGADGYTF. Full variable domain (remainder filled in from reference TRBV18 and TRBJ1-2): NAGVMQNPRHLVRRRGQEARLRCSPMKGHSHVYWYRQLPEEGLKFMVYLQKENIIDESGMPKERFSAEFPKEGPSILRIQQVVRGDSAAYFCASSPQFLQGADGYTFGSGTRLTVV.

The chain links TRBV7-2 to TRBJ1-1; perhaps TRBD1 as D (6 bases). Germline V gives CDR1 SGHTA, CDR2 FQGNSA. The CDR3 is 16 amino acids. The V end lost 1 base, the J end lost 1 base, and 13 bases lay between the germline ends. The CDR3 region is CASSLVGKTGNTEAFF. The CDR3 coding sequence is TGTGCCAGCAGCTTAGTGGGCAAGACAGGGAACACTGAAGCTTTCTTT.

This clonotype was counted a few times. The chain combines TRBV4-2 with TRBJ2-5; 7 bases are a match to TRBD2. There are 14 residues in the CDR3. Germline CDR1 LGHNA, CDR2 YNFKEQ. V shed 3 bases, J shed 3 bases, and the junction held 4 bases outside the gene matches. The CDR3 loop is CASSQGTNEETQYF. The CDR3 nucleotides read TGTGCCAGCAGCCAGGGGACTAACGAAGAGACCCAGTACTTC.

The V gene is TRBV3-1, the J gene TRBJ1-2; D not resolved. Germline V gene data show CDR1 as LGHDT and CDR2 as YNNKEL (reference sequence). This CDR3 has 14 amino acids. V shed 1 base and J shed 7 bases, with 13 bases lying between them. For the CDR3, the DNA is TGTGCCAGCAGCCAAGTTAGGGCCCCCTCTGGCTACACCTTC. The encoded protein is CASSQVRAPSGYTF.

This clonotype was counted many times. CDR3 sequence: CASSPRQGGTEAFF. The CDR3 DNA reads TGTGCCAGCAGCCCAAGACAGGGAGGCACTGAAGCTTTCTTT. The rearrangement joins TRBV7-6 to TRBJ1-1, with 7 bases identical to TRBD1. CDR3 length equals 14 residues. Germline values: CDR1 SGHVS, CDR2 FNYEAQ. V dropped 5 bases and J dropped 4; count of bases not matched to a gene: 7.

There are a few counts of this clonotype. V is TRBV6-2 or TRBV6-3 and J is TRBJ2-5, with TRBD2 as a possible D gene (5 bases). Germline CDR1 reads MNHEY; CDR2 reads SVGEGT. The CDR3 is 13 residues long. Trimming stripped 2 bases from V and 3 bases from J, with 7 bases between. The DNA of the CDR3 is TGTGCCAGCAGTTACGCCGGGAAAGAGACCCAGTACTTC. It yields the protein CASSYAGKETQYF.

The rearrangement joins TRBV28 to TRBJ2-7; tentatively, D is TRBD2 (5 bases). The V and J ends lost 6 bases and 7 bases respectively, with 10 bases between them. From germline, CDR1 is MDHEN and CDR2 SYDVKM. The CDR3 totals 11 residues. The chain's CDR3 is CASRASGEQYV. CDR3 DNA sequence: TGTGCCAGCAGGGCGTCGGGGGAGCAGTACGTC.

Notes on this clonotype: A much more abundant neighbour one base away suggests this may be a read error. This rearrangement joins TRBV6-5 to TRBJ2-1; D uncertain. Germline CDR1 is MNHEY and CDR2 is SVGAGI. CDR3 length equals 11 residues. This CDR3 reads CAISQGPEQFF. The DNA of the CDR3 is TGTGCCATCAGTCAAGGCCCCGAACAGTTCTTC.